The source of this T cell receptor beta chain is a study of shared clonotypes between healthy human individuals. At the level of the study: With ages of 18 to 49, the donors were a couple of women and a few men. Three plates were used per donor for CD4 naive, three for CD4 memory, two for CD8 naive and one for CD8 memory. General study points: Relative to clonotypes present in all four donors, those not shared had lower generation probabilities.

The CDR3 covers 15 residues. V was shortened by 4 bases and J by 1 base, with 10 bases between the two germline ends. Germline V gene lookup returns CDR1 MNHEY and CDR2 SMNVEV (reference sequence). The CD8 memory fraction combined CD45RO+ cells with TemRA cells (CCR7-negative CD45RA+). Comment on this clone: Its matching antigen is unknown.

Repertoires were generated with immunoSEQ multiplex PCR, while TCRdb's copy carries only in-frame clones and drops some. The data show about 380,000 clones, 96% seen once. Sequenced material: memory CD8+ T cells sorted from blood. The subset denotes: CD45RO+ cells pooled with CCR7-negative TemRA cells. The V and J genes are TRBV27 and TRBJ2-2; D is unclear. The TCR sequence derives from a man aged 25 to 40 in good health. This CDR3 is CASSSNYRNTGELFF. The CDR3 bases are TGTGCCAGCAGTTCAAATTACCGGAACACCGGGGAGCTGTTTTTT.